This T cell receptor beta chain was sequenced in a study of cytomegalovirus exposure and HLA in healthy donors. Study conclusions and caveats: In vitro, a few CMV-associated chains proved specific for CMV antigens. Looking again later, the authors saw that most CMV-associated TCR beta chains seemed HLA-restricted.

Points on this clone: Its antigen remains unknown.

PCR involved 60 Vbeta and 13 Jbeta primers. This table comes from immunoSEQ multiplex PCR, and its TCRdb copy is limited to in-frame clones, with some not included. The sample lists under 110,000 clones, roughly 70% occurring once. CDR3 length: 16 amino acids. The ends lost 0 bases at V and 3 bases at J; junction bases unmatched: 6. The germline V gene encodes CDR1 SGHRS and CDR2 YFSETQ. The V and J genes are TRBV5-1 and TRBJ2-3; TRBD2 matches at 8 bases. Sequencing was done on a sample of PBMCs. This receptor was taken from a man aged 50 to 59 in good health and CMV-seronegative. The CDR3 protein is CASSLGAGGGTDTQYF. The CDR3 region has the DNA TGCGCCAGCAGCTTGGGTGCGGGGGGCGGGACAGATACGCAGTATTTT.